This passage covers 27 T cell receptor beta chains from one sample sequenced in a study of T cell responses to AZD1222 COVID-19 vaccine. This table comes from immunoSEQ multiplex PCR, and its TCRdb copy is limited to in-frame clones, with some not included. The sample has 120,000 to 150,000 clones, roughly 91% seen once; the top ten hold approximately 2%. This sample comprised peripheral blood, obtained on day 0 of AZD1222 vaccination. Every receptor here comes from an adult in good health.

This rearrangement joins TRBV6-5 to TRBJ2-3; D not certain. CDR3 size: 14 residues. Germline V CDR1 and CDR2: MNHEY, SVGAGI. Trimming removed 2 bases at V and 0 bases at J, with 6 bases between. The CDR3 sequence: CASSYSRSTDTQYF. The CDR3 nucleotides are TGTGCCAGCAGTTACAGCAGGAGCACAGATACGCAGTATTTT.

V is TRBV6-5 and J is TRBJ1-2; D not certain. Germline CDR1 is MNHEY and CDR2 is SVGAGI. The germline V and J ends were trimmed by 10 bases and 8 bases, with 14 bases remaining between them. The CDR3 has 11 residues. In nucleotides, the CDR3 is TGTGCCACCTTTCTCGATGTGGGCTACACCTTC. Amino acids: CATFLDVGYTF.

V gene TRBV2 combines with J gene TRBJ2-7; D might be TRBD1 or TRBD2, each matching 5 bases. This CDR3 has 15 amino acids. The V gene lost 3 bases and the J gene lost 0 bases, with 12 bases spanning the gap. Germline loops: CDR1 SNHLY, CDR2 FYNNEI. CDR3 sequence (DNA): TGTGCCAGCAGTGATGGCAGGGCGGGCTCCTACGAGCAGTACTTC. Protein sequence: CASSDGRAGSYEQYF.

The chain combines TRBV10-3 with TRBJ1-1, with 7 bases identical to TRBD1. There are 12 residues in the CDR3. The J segment lost 9 bases and the V segment lost 2 bases, leaving 3 bases of the junction unmatched. The germline V gene has CDR1 ENHRY and CDR2 SYGVKD. CDR3 residues: CAISETQGQAFF. As DNA, the CDR3 is TGTGCCATCAGTGAGACACAGGGGCAAGCTTTCTTT.

The V call is TRBV2, the J call TRBJ2-1; 7 bases agree with TRBD2. The CDR3 covers 12 residues. V lost 1 base to trimming and J lost 9 bases; unmatched junction nucleotides: 0. Germline CDR1 is SNHLY and CDR2 is FYNNEI. In DNA form, the CDR3 reads TGTGCCAGCAGTGAAGGGGGGGGTGAGCAGTTCTTC. Protein product: CASSEGGGEQFF.

The J gene is TRBJ1-2, the V gene TRBV6-5; 12 bases line up with TRBD1. The junction had 5 bases not matched to a gene; V was cut back by 5 bases and J by 7 bases. From germline, CDR1 is MNHEY and CDR2 SVGAGI. The CDR3 is 14 amino acids. CDR3 bases: TGTGCCAGCAGTCCGGGACAGGGGGCCTCTGGCTACACCTTC. Its protein is CASSPGQGASGYTF.

The rearrangement joins TRBV5-1 to TRBJ2-2; D remains ambiguous. The germline V gene has CDR1 SGHRS and CDR2 YFSETQ. With 2 bases removed from V and 8 bases from J, the gap between germline ends came to 4 bases. The CDR3 spans 11 residues. This chain's CDR3 is CASSFGGELFF. CDR3 in DNA: TGCGCCAGCAGCTTTGGAGGGGAGCTGTTTTTT.

This clone was seen only a few times. The chain has TRBV30 and TRBJ1-1, with a weak D call TRBD1 (6 bases). Trimming pared 4 bases from V and 6 bases from J, leaving 15 bases between. The CDR3 runs 13 residues. Per germline, CDR1 GTSNPN and CDR2 SVGIG (reference sequence). This CDR3 reads CAWTRLEGAEAFF. CDR3 sequence (DNA): TGTGCCTGGACCCGTCTGGAGGGGGCTGAAGCTTTCTTT.

V is TRBV5-1 and J is TRBJ1-5, with unresolved D. V lost 2 bases and J 5 bases, leaving 11 bases between the germline ends. Per germline, CDR1 SGHRS and CDR2 YFSETQ. The CDR3 totals 14 residues. CDR3 sequence: CASSLEPLDQPQHF. DNA for the CDR3: TGCGCCAGCAGCTTAGAGCCGCTGGATCAGCCCCAGCATTTT.

This sequence joins TRBV9 and TRBJ2-2; tentatively, D is TRBD2 (6 bases). Germline V CDR1 and CDR2: SGDLS, YYNGEE. The CDR3 spans 16 residues. V lost 0 bases and J 2 bases, leaving 11 bases between the germline ends. CDR3 protein: CASSVGGTPNTGELFF. The CDR3 region has the DNA TGTGCCAGCAGCGTAGGGGGGACTCCAAACACCGGGGAGCTGTTTTTT.

The chain recombines TRBV27 with TRBJ2-2, with D possibly matching TRBD2 (5 bases). The CDR3 extends over 15 amino acids. Trimming removed 2 bases at V and 4 bases at J, with 11 bases between. The germline CDR1 and CDR2 sequences are MNHEY and SMNVEV (reference sequence). The CDR3 loop is CASSLTRESTGELFF. CDR3 nucleotides: TGTGCCAGCAGTTTAACGAGGGAATCCACCGGGGAGCTGTTTTTT.

The rearrangement links TRBV10-2 to TRBJ2-1; D is uncertain. The V end was cut by 5 bases, the J end by 6 bases, with 14 bases between. CDR3 size: 14 residues. Germline CDR1 and CDR2: WSHSY and SAAADI. CDR3 loop: CASSLAPRANEQFF. In DNA, the CDR3 is TGCGCCAGCAGTTTGGCTCCTCGGGCCAATGAGCAGTTCTTC.

The V call is TRBV2, the J call TRBJ2-2; the match to TRBD2 covers 7 bases. Germline V gives CDR1 SNHLY, CDR2 FYNNEI. V lost 6 bases to trimming and J lost 0 bases; unmatched junction nucleotides: 16. The CDR3 has 19 residues. The CDR3 bases are TGTGCCAGCAGCGATCAGATACTAGCGTTTTCATCGAACACCGGGGAGCTGTTTTTT. Its protein product is CASSDQILAFSSNTGELFF. Drawing the rest from reference TRBV2 and TRBJ2-2, the complete variable domain is EPEVTQTPSHQVTQMGQEVILRCVPISNHLYFYWYRQILGQKVEFLVSFYNNEISEKSEIFDDQFSVERPDGSNFTLKIRSTKLEDSAMYFCASSDQILAFSSNTGELFFGEGSRLTVL.

This clone was recorded once. This rearrangement joins TRBV6-6 to TRBJ2-4, with TRBD1 matching over 11 bases. This CDR3 is built from 15 residues. Trimming removed 6 bases from V and 6 bases from J; junction bases left unmatched: 7. CDR1 and CDR2 from the germline V gene are MNHNY and SVGAGI (reference sequence). The CDR3 sequence: CASSQEGTGGNIQYF. The CDR3 bases are TGTGCCAGCAGCCAGGAGGGGACAGGGGGAAACATTCAGTACTTC.

The chain links TRBV5-1 to TRBJ1-5; D not certain. Trimming removed 0 bases at V and 1 base at J, with 5 bases between. This CDR3 region has 14 residues. Germline V gives CDR1 SGHRS, CDR2 YFSETQ. CDR3 residues: CASSLEGSNQPQHF. The CDR3, as DNA: TGCGCCAGCAGCTTGGAAGGCAGCAATCAGCCCCAGCATTTT. The whole variable domain, remainder taken from reference TRBV5-1 and TRBJ1-5, is KAGVTQTPRYLIKTRGQQVTLSCSPISGHRSVSWYQQTPGQGLQFLFEYFSETQRNKGNFPGRFSGRQFSNSRSEMNVSTLELGDSALYLCASSLEGSNQPQHFGDGTRLSIL.

The J gene is TRBJ2-1, the V gene TRBV18, with D possibly called TRBD1 or TRBD2 (6 bases each). This CDR3 is 16 amino acids long. V was shortened by 0 bases and J by 9 bases, with 18 bases between the two germline ends. Germline V gives CDR1 KGHSH, CDR2 LQKENI. The CDR3 DNA sequence: TGTGCCAGCTCACCACCGTTAAGGGGGGCTGGGGGTGAGCAGTTCTTC. Protein: CASSPPLRGAGGEQFF.

V and J are TRBV6-5 and TRBJ1-3; D gene unclear. Trimming took off 4 bases at V and 2 bases at J, with 9 bases between the two ends. The CDR3 is 14 residues long. Germline V gene lookup returns CDR1 MNHEY and CDR2 SVGAGI. The CDR3 DNA is TGTGCCAGCAGTTCAAGAGGTCCTGGAAACACCATATATTTT. Translation: CASSSRGPGNTIYF.

V usage is TRBV29-1 and J usage is TRBJ2-5; 12 bases match TRBD2. The CDR3 contains 17 residues. The germline gives CDR1 SQVTM, CDR2 ANQGSEA. V lost 1 base, J lost 5 bases, and 11 bases stayed unmatched. CDR3 coding DNA: TGCAGCGTTGAAGCCCCGATTCTAGCGGGGGGGAGGGAGACCCAGTACTTC. Protein sequence: CSVEAPILAGGRETQYF.

The chain employs TRBV28 and TRBJ2-7; D possibly corresponds to TRBD1 (5 bases). There are 15 residues in the CDR3. The V end was cut by 1 base, the J end by 6 bases, with 16 bases between. From germline, CDR1 is MDHEN and CDR2 SYDVKM. This chain's CDR3 is CASSLSGNTKGEQYF. CDR3 coding DNA: TGTGCCAGCAGTTTATCAGGGAACACCAAGGGCGAGCAGTACTTC.

V gene TRBV6-5 combines with J gene TRBJ1-3; no reliable D call. From germline, CDR1 is MNHEY and CDR2 SVGAGI. The CDR3 loop spans 15 amino acids. Trimming took 2 bases from V and 0 from J, leaving 8 bases between them. DNA for the CDR3: TGTGCCAGCAGTTACGGCGGGGACTCTGGAAACACCATATATTTT. Translating it yields CASSYGGDSGNTIYF.

The chain recombines TRBV6-1 with TRBJ2-7; 10 positions agree with TRBD2. The germline V gene encodes CDR1 MNHNS and CDR2 SASEGT. The CDR3 extends over 14 amino acids. Trimming at V came to 3 bases and at J to 4 bases, leaving 3 bases not matched to a gene. The CDR3 bases are TGTGCCAGCAGTGATAGGACTAGCGGATACGAGCAGTACTTC. It codes for CASSDRTSGYEQYF.

V usage is TRBV30 and J usage is TRBJ1-5; a weak D match, TRBD1 (5 bases). Germline lookup yields CDR1 GTSNPN and CDR2 SVGIG (reference sequence). Trimming stripped 2 bases from V and 8 bases from J, with 13 bases between. The CDR3 loop spans 13 amino acids. Here the CDR3 reads CAWSRPWGEPQHF. CDR3 DNA sequence: TGTGCCTGGAGTCGACCTTGGGGGGAGCCCCAGCATTTT.

The genes are TRBV7-9 and TRBJ2-7, with 7 positions matching TRBD1. Germline V gives CDR1 SEHNR, CDR2 FQNEAQ (reference sequence). V was pared by 3 bases and J by 2 bases, with 4 bases of the junction left unmatched. The CDR3 covers 14 residues. DNA of the CDR3: TGTGCCAGCAGCTTTAGGGGGCCAGCCTACGAGCAGTACTTC. This sequence encodes CASSFRGPAYEQYF. The whole variable domain, filled in from reference TRBV7-9 and TRBJ2-7, reads DTGVSQNPRHKITKRGQNVTFRCDPISEHNRLYWYRQTLGQGPEFLTYFQNEAQLEKSRLLSDRFSAERPKGSFSTLEIQRTEQGDSAMYLCASSFRGPAYEQYFGPGTRLTVT.

This clone was seen a single time. The chain uses TRBV21-1 and TRBJ2-7. TRBV21-1 is classified as a pseudogene. The CDR3 has 14 residues. CDR3 nucleotides: TGTGCCAGCAGCAAATCCAGCCCGATCTACGAGCAGTACTTC. As protein: CASSKSSPIYEQYF.

This chain joins TRBV29-1 and TRBJ2-5; D gene ambiguous. V lost 4 bases and J lost 1, with 7 bases in between. Germline CDR1 reads SQVTM; CDR2 reads ANQGSEA. The CDR3 loop spans 12 amino acids. CDR3 nucleotides: TGCAGCGTTGTAGGAGTCCAAGAGACCCAGTACTTC. Residues: CSVVGVQETQYF.

The rearrangement joins TRBV5-1 to TRBJ1-1, with a possible D match to TRBD1 (6 bases). The V end lost 1 base, the J end lost 5 bases, and 15 bases lay between the germline ends. This CDR3 has 15 residues. Germline V gene sequence: CDR1 SGHRS, CDR2 YFSETQ. CDR3 protein: CASSLWGAEVTEAFF. The CDR3 DNA follows: TGCGCCAGCAGCTTGTGGGGGGCGGAGGTTACTGAAGCTTTCTTT. The full variable domain, with the rest looked up from reference TRBV5-1 and TRBJ1-1, is KAGVTQTPRYLIKTRGQQVTLSCSPISGHRSVSWYQQTPGQGLQFLFEYFSETQRNKGNFPGRFSGRQFSNSRSEMNVSTLELGDSALYLCASSLWGAEVTEAFFGQGTRLTVV.

This clone appeared once. This chain's CDR3 is CASSFRQGNYEQYF. In DNA, the CDR3 is TGTGCCAGCAGTTTCCGACAGGGTAACTACGAGCAGTACTTC. The V gene is TRBV28, the J gene TRBJ2-7, with 7 positions matching TRBD1. The CDR3 covers 14 residues. The V gene's germline CDR1 is MDHEN and CDR2 SYDVKM. Germline trimming cut 3 bases from V and 3 bases from J; bases unmatched to any gene: 5. The full variable domain, with the rest looked up from reference TRBV28 and TRBJ2-7, is DVKVTQSSRYLVKRTGEKVFLECVQDMDHENMFWYRQDPGLGLRLIYFSYDVKMKEKGDIPEGYSVSREKKERFSLILESASTNQTSMYLCASSFRQGNYEQYFGPGTRLTVT.